Below, 30 T cell receptor beta chains from the same sample are listed, as sequenced in a study of T cells after posttransplantation cyclophosphamide. Profiling relied on immunoSEQ multiplex PCR, and the TCRdb table lists in-frame clones only, not all of them. Listed for the sample are about 14,000 clones, none seen a single time. Treatment was busulfan-fludarabine conditioning, a marrow graft, and cyclophosphamide on days +3 and +4. The starting material was PBMCs, obtained more than 950 days after allogeneic stem cell transplant with posttransplant cyclophosphamide. The receptors shown here come from a female patient aged 35 to 55 who received an allogeneic stem cell transplant from a related donor, was CMV-positive, and had no GVHD. Some T cells may have originated in the graft donor.

This clone was picked up many times. The chain uses TRBV6-6 and TRBJ1-4; D is unresolved. Trimming removed 4 bases at V and 4 bases at J, with 7 bases between. The germline V gene encodes CDR1 MNHNY and CDR2 SVGAGI (reference sequence). This CDR3 is 13 amino acids long. CDR3 protein: CASSLVGNEKLFF. The CDR3 DNA reads TGTGCCAGCAGTTTAGTCGGTAATGAAAAACTGTTTTTT.

This clone was recorded at least ten times. The V and J genes are TRBV5-1 and TRBJ2-7, with 8 nucleotides matching TRBD1. CDR1 is SGHRS, CDR2 YFSETQ, per germline. This CDR3 region has 16 residues. V shed 0 bases and J 9 bases; nucleotides not matched to a gene: 14. The CDR3 reads CASSLGQGSAYVGQYF. In nucleotides, the CDR3 is TGCGCCAGCAGCTTGGGACAGGGGTCCGCATACGTCGGGCAGTACTTC.

In its sample, this clone was seen many times. The chain couples TRBV28 to TRBJ1-4; D is unclear. V lost 7 bases, J lost 2 bases, and 11 bases lay in between. CDR3 length: 14 amino acids. Germline V lookup: CDR1 MDHEN, CDR2 SYDVKM. The CDR3 bases are TGTGCCAGCAACCCGGGAGGGACTAATGAAAAACTGTTTTTT. This sequence encodes CASNPGGTNEKLFF.

At least ten counts were recorded for this clone. This chain links TRBV19 with TRBJ2-1, with 8 bases identical to TRBD1. Germline trimming cut 4 bases from V and 9 bases from J; bases unmatched to any gene: 8. Germline-derived CDR1 and CDR2 are LNHDA and SQIVND (reference sequence). CDR3 length: 14 residues. The CDR3 sequence: CASSTGQGSSEQFF. Written as DNA, the CDR3 is TGTGCCAGTAGTACCGGACAGGGTAGTAGTGAGCAGTTCTTC.

This clone is labeled as medium-sized. V usage is TRBV27 and J usage is TRBJ1-5, with TRBD1 matching 7 bases. The CDR3 runs 14 residues. Trimming at V came to 4 bases and at J to 5 bases, leaving 5 bases not matched to a gene. Per germline, CDR1 MNHEY and CDR2 SMNVEV (reference sequence). The CDR3 sequence is CASSSTGQYQPQHF. The CDR3 DNA reads as TGTGCCAGCAGTTCCACGGGACAGTATCAGCCCCAGCATTTT.

This clone was recorded many times. This chain joins TRBV5-1 and TRBJ1-6, with D possibly being TRBD1 (5 bases). This CDR3 region has 14 residues. The V and J ends lost 0 bases and 6 bases respectively, with 7 bases between them. Germline CDR1 reads SGHRS; CDR2 reads YFSETQ. CDR3 loop: CASSLGQLNSPLHF. In DNA, the CDR3 is TGCGCCAGCAGCTTGGGACAGCTTAATTCACCCCTCCACTTT.

This clone was detected ten times or more. The CDR3 loop is CASSLAYRANTEAFF. In DNA, the CDR3 is TGTGCCAGCAGCTTAGCGTACAGGGCAAACACTGAAGCTTTCTTT. The genes are TRBV7-9 and TRBJ1-1; weak D call: TRBD1 (6 bases). The CDR3 runs to 15 residues. The V gene lost 0 bases and the J gene lost 2 bases, with 10 bases spanning the gap. Germline-derived CDR1 and CDR2 are SEHNR and FQNEAQ (reference sequence).

The V gene is TRBV6-5, the J gene TRBJ1-1; 7 bases align to TRBD1. In germline, CDR1 is MNHEY, CDR2 SVGAGI. CDR3 length equals 14 residues. V trimming: 2 bases; J trimming: 6 bases; junction bases outside the gene matches: 6. The CDR3: CASSYIGQVSEAFF. The CDR3 nucleotides read TGTGCCAGCAGTTACATCGGACAGGTGTCTGAAGCTTTCTTT.

This clone has a count of ten or more. In DNA, the CDR3 is TGCGCCAGCAGCTTGGCCCCCCTACAGGGGGCGACTGGAAACACCATATATTTT. It encodes CASSLAPLQGATGNTIYF. The chain employs TRBV5-1 and TRBJ1-3, with TRBD1 matching over 9 bases. The CDR3 consists of 18 residues. CDR1 is SGHRS and CDR2 is YFSETQ in the germline V gene. With V trimmed by 0 bases and J by 2 bases, 9 bases remained unmatched.

In its sample, this clone was seen a few times. CDR3 residues: CASSVPRGGTGDEQYF. The DNA for the CDR3 is TGTGCCAGCAGTGTCCCTAGGGGGGGAACGGGCGACGAGCAGTACTTC. The chain is built from TRBV6-1 and TRBJ2-5, with D perhaps matching TRBD2 (7 bases). The DNA matches TRBJ2-7 better at its end, which makes the J call doubtful. The CDR3 consists of 16 residues. Germline V CDR1 and CDR2: MNHNS, SASEGT.

This clone was recorded at least ten times. This chain connects TRBV10-3 to TRBJ2-1, with D uncertain. The germline V gene encodes CDR1 ENHRY and CDR2 SYGVKD. The CDR3 is made up of 12 amino acids. V was shortened by 0 bases and J by 9 bases, with 6 bases between the two germline ends. The CDR3 DNA reads as TGTGCCATCAGTGAGTCGCGCTCTGAGCAGTTCTTC. This sequence encodes CAISESRSEQFF.

The table lists this clone with many counts. The CDR3 sequence: CASSLEDRGHNSPLHF. The CDR3, as DNA: TGTGCCAGCAGCTTGGAGGACAGGGGTCATAATTCACCCCTCCACTTT. The chain is built from TRBV7-2 and TRBJ1-6; 9 bases agree with TRBD1. Per the germline V gene, CDR1 is SGHTA and CDR2 is FQGNSA. V lost 3 bases and J lost 5; bases outside the gene matches: 5. This CDR3 comprises 16 residues.

This clone was observed many times. The CDR3 DNA reads as TGCGCCAGCAGCTTGTGGTGGGGAGGGTCGAACACTGAAGCTTTCTTT. Its translation is CASSLWWGGSNTEAFF. The gene calls are TRBV5-1 and TRBJ1-1; D uncertain. V gave up 1 base and J gave up 1 base, with 14 bases separating them. The CDR3 covers 16 residues. Germline V gene sequence: CDR1 SGHRS, CDR2 YFSETQ.

This clone was seen repeatedly, ten times or more. The V and J genes are TRBV6-6 and TRBJ1-3; 11 bases agree with TRBD1. The trim removed 6 bases at V and 4 bases at J, leaving 8 bases unmatched. Germline-derived CDR1 and CDR2 are MNHNY and SVGAGI (reference sequence). This CDR3 contains 16 residues. The CDR3 is CASSWKDRGHGNTIYF. The CDR3 nucleotides are TGTGCCAGCAGCTGGAAGGACAGGGGGCACGGAAACACCATATATTTT.

The table lists this clone with many counts. J is TRBJ2-2 and V is TRBV7-2, with 9 bases lining up with TRBD2. The CDR3 runs 16 residues. With V trimmed by 1 base and J by 8 bases, 8 bases remained unmatched. The germline gives CDR1 SGHTA, CDR2 FQGNSA. CDR3 sequence: CASSLDSGGMMGELFF. Here the CDR3 DNA reads TGTGCCAGCAGCTTAGATAGCGGGGGCATGATGGGGGAGCTGTTTTTT.

This clone has at least ten counts. The V gene is TRBV10-1, the J gene TRBJ2-2, with 8 bases lining up with TRBD1. After removal of 6 bases from V and 5 bases from J, the junction contained 5 bases not matched to a gene. The germline gives CDR1 WNHNN, CDR2 SYGVQD (reference sequence). The length of the CDR3 is 14 residues. The CDR3 spells CASRGQGRTGELFF. CDR3 DNA sequence: TGCGCCAGCAGAGGACAGGGTAGAACCGGGGAGCTGTTTTTT.

This clone was detected many times. The V gene is TRBV28, the J gene TRBJ1-4; 8 bases match TRBD1. J gave up 3 bases and V 4 bases, and 10 bases lay outside the gene matches. The CDR3 loop spans 17 amino acids. In germline, CDR1 is MDHEN, CDR2 SYDVKM. For the CDR3, the DNA is TGTGCCAGCAGTTCACCGGGACAGGCGACGTCTAATGAAAAACTGTTTTTT. Amino acid sequence: CASSSPGQATSNEKLFF.

This clone has at least ten counts. The V call is TRBV6-6, the J call TRBJ1-5; possibly TRBD1 for D (6 bases). Germline lookup yields CDR1 MNHNY and CDR2 SVGAGI (reference sequence). The CDR3 spans 16 residues. The V end was cut by 1 base, the J end by 4 bases, with 14 bases between. CDR3 coding DNA: TGTGCCAGCAGTTACTTCCGACAGGAACCTAATCAGCCCCAGCATTTT. Its translation: CASSYFRQEPNQPQHF.

This clone was found a few times. The chain has TRBV2 and TRBJ2-7; D is undetermined. Trimming took 7 bases from V and 6 from J, leaving 19 bases between them. The CDR3 totals 14 residues. Germline V lookup: CDR1 SNHLY, CDR2 FYNNEI. The CDR3 DNA reads as TGTGCCAGCAACATGTCCCCTAGTACGGCCGAGCAGTACTTC. Translated, it gives CASNMSPSTAEQYF.

This clone was counted ten times or more. The CDR3 spells CASSLEDPGDHYNEQFF. For the CDR3, the DNA is TGTGCCAGCAGCTTAGAAGACCCGGGGGACCACTACAATGAGCAGTTCTTC. The rearrangement links TRBV11-2 to TRBJ2-1; D possibly corresponds to TRBD2 (6 bases). The CDR3 has 17 amino acids. The V gene's germline CDR1 is SGHAT and CDR2 FQNNGV. V dropped 0 bases and J dropped 3 bases, with 15 bases sitting between them.

The genes are TRBV6-1 and TRBJ1-2; D gene unclear. The CDR3 runs 15 residues. Germline assignment: CDR1 MNHNS and CDR2 SASEGT. Trimming shortened V by 7 bases and J by 0 bases, and 15 bases separated the two germline ends. In DNA form, the CDR3 reads TGTGCCAGCACCCTGACGAGGCTTGCTAACTATGGCTACACCTTC. Its protein is CASTLTRLANYGYTF.

The J gene is TRBJ2-7, the V gene TRBV4-1; D not certain. The CDR3 contains 14 residues. Germline lookup yields CDR1 MGHRA and CDR2 YSYEKL. Trimming removed 2 bases at V and 2 bases at J, with 10 bases between. The CDR3: CASSQLTSAYEQYF. The CDR3 coding sequence is TGCGCCAGCAGCCAATTGACATCGGCCTACGAGCAGTACTTC.

Ten or more counts support this clone. The chain carries TRBV6-5 and TRBJ2-7, with 8 bases identical to TRBD1. Germline assignment: CDR1 MNHEY and CDR2 SVGAGI. The CDR3 contains 15 residues. With V trimmed by 6 bases and J by 2 bases, 9 bases remained unmatched. The CDR3 DNA is TGTGCCAGCAGCGGATCCGGGACAGGACCCTACGAGCAGTACTTC. As protein: CASSGSGTGPYEQYF.

This clone was counted many times. The chain links TRBV7-8 to TRBJ2-2, with a possible D match to TRBD2 (6 bases). The V and J ends lost 5 bases and 0 bases respectively, with 16 bases between them. CDR3 size: 17 residues. Germline CDR1 and CDR2: SGHVS and FQNEAQ. CDR3 bases: TGTGCCAGCAGCCTGCGTCCCGGGACTGCGAACACCGGGGAGCTGTTTTTT. It translates to CASSLRPGTANTGELFF.

This clone was seen many times. This sequence joins TRBV10-3 and TRBJ2-2; D is unclear. Germline V gene sequence: CDR1 ENHRY, CDR2 SYGVKD. With 3 bases removed from V and 8 bases from J, the gap between germline ends came to 10 bases. The CDR3 spans 13 residues. The chain's CDR3 is CAISDYRTGELFF. In DNA, the CDR3 is TGTGCCATCAGTGATTACAGAACGGGGGAGCTGTTTTTT.

This clone was seen repeatedly, ten times or more. The chain is built from TRBV28 and TRBJ1-5; TRBD1 might be the D (5 bases). Germline lookup yields CDR1 MDHEN and CDR2 SYDVKM. The CDR3 consists of 15 residues. V was pared by 3 bases and J by 9 bases, with 18 bases between. The DNA for the CDR3 is TGTGCCAGCAGTTTTCCCCCGATCTTTAGGGGGCCCCAGCATTTT. Translated, it gives CASSFPPIFRGPQHF.

The rearrangement joins TRBV28 to TRBJ1-2, with D perhaps TRBD1 (5 bases). In germline, CDR1 is MDHEN, CDR2 SYDVKM. V was cut by 3 bases and J by 4 bases, with 18 bases left in between. This CDR3 is 16 amino acids long. CDR3 protein: CASSFTGSSKVYGYTF. As DNA, the CDR3 is TGTGCCAGCAGTTTTACAGGCAGTTCAAAAGTCTATGGCTACACCTTC.

This clone has a count of ten or more. The chain links TRBV6-1 to TRBJ2-7; TRBD1 matches 9 bases. Germline V gene sequence: CDR1 MNHNS, CDR2 SASEGT. The CDR3 sequence is 13 residues long. J lost 5 bases, V lost 6 bases, and 5 bases had no gene match. The CDR3 region has the DNA TGTGCCAGCAGAGGGACAGGGCCAGACGAGCAGTACTTC. Its protein is CASRGTGPDEQYF.

This clone was picked up many times. The chain joins TRBV5-1 to TRBJ2-7; D perhaps matches TRBD2 (6 bases). Trimming pared 0 bases from V and 5 bases from J, leaving 15 bases between. Germline values: CDR1 SGHRS, CDR2 YFSETQ. The length of the CDR3 is 15 residues. The CDR3: CASSLGGGGGNEQYF. The CDR3 DNA is TGCGCCAGCAGCTTGGGGGGAGGAGGAGGTAACGAGCAGTACTTC.

This clone was detected ten times or more. V usage is TRBV5-1 and J usage is TRBJ2-2; 7 bases line up with TRBD1. This CDR3 has 17 amino acids. Germline lookup yields CDR1 SGHRS and CDR2 YFSETQ. The V gene end was trimmed by 3 bases and the J gene end by 5 bases; junction bases not matched to a gene: 13. CDR3 protein: CASSSSRGPPGTGELFF. The CDR3 nucleotides are TGCGCCAGCAGCTCTTCAAGGGGGCCGCCGGGAACCGGGGAGCTGTTTTTT. Together with reference TRBV5-1 and TRBJ2-2, the CDR3 gives the full variable domain: KAGVTQTPRYLIKTRGQQVTLSCSPISGHRSVSWYQQTPGQGLQFLFEYFSETQRNKGNFPGRFSGRQFSNSRSEMNVSTLELGDSALYLCASSSSRGPPGTGELFFGEGSRLTVL.